This T cell receptor beta chain was profiled in a study of CD8 T cells in ankylosing spondylitis. Study results and limitations: It was reported that disease-linked clones were significantly enriched in matched ankylosing spondylitis synovial fluid. For ankylosing spondylitis blood, a TCR beta motif of eight or nine highly homologous variants appeared characteristic.

Between the trimmed V and J ends, which lost 3 bases and 5 bases, there was a span of 14 bases. The CDR3 covers 14 residues. CDR1 is SGHRS, CDR2 YFSETQ, per germline. This clonotype was seen many times. No antigen is known for it. Via MiXCR, TCRdb re-called the 5' RACE reads, giving one row per CDR3 protein. Of approximately 220,000 distinct CDR3 sequences listed, under 30% are singletons. The origin of this receptor is a male donor with ankylosing spondylitis or in good health (not recorded which). This sequence joins TRBV5-1 and TRBJ2-5; weak D call: TRBD2 (5 bases). Sample: blood, either unsorted or a sorted T cell fraction (not recorded which). The CDR3 loop reads CASSSSTPGETQYF. Written as DNA, the CDR3 is TGCGCCAGCAGCTCTAGCACGCCCGGGGAGACCCAGTACTTC.